These 10 T cell receptor beta chains were sequenced from one sample in a study of T cells in Graves' hyperthyroidism and ophthalmopathy (dated by TCRdb to about 2019). The method behind the library was multiplex PCR. Reads for this sample came from an Illumina HiSeq 2000. TCR beta CDR3 regions were amplified from RNA transcripts. The TCR CDR3 was subjected to a first round of RT-PCR using the HTBI primer set and the Qiagen OneStep RT-PCR kit. TCRdb reworked the public reads: Q25 trimming with fastp, MiXCR clone assembly, productive beta chains retained. Rows matching on CDR3 protein sequence are summarized as one entry with the most common DNA and genes. The sample table contains 500,000 to 650,000 distinct CDR3 sequences; only one count was recorded for about 20% of them. Roughly 47% of the sample is in the top ten clones. The specimen sequenced was blood. Every receptor here comes from a man aged 40-55 years with Graves' ophthalmopathy.

This clonotype was counted at least ten times. This chain connects TRBV6-1 to TRBJ2-7; either TRBD1 or TRBD2 may supply D (5 bases each). The CDR3 runs 17 residues. V was shortened by 6 bases and J by 0 bases, with 21 bases between the two germline ends. Germline V gene lookup returns CDR1 MNHNS and CDR2 SASEGT. The CDR3 DNA is TGTGCCAGCAGAAGGGTGGTCGGGGCAATCCTCTCCTACGAGCAGTACTTC. This encodes CASRRVVGAILSYEQYF.

V gene TRBV7-2 combines with J gene TRBJ1-2, with 7 bases aligning to TRBD1. The J segment lost 4 bases and the V segment lost 1 base, leaving 6 bases of the junction unmatched. The CDR3 is 15 residues long. CDR1 and CDR2 from the germline V gene are SGHTA and FQGNSA. This CDR3 is CASSLGGTVLYGYTF. The CDR3 DNA is TGTGCCAGCAGCTTAGGAGGGACAGTTCTCTATGGCTACACCTTC. The entire variable domain, with the rest obtained from reference TRBV7-2 and TRBJ1-2, is as follows: GAGVSQSPSNKVTEKGKDVELRCDPISGHTALYWYRQSLGQGLEFLIYFQGNSAPDKSGLPSDRFSAERTGGSVSTLTIQRTQQEDSAVYLCASSLGGTVLYGYTFGSGTRLTVV.

The chain is built from TRBV5-1 and TRBJ1-1; D is possibly TRBD1 (5 bases). Deletions cut 0 bases from V and 10 bases from J, with 13 bases between. Germline values: CDR1 SGHRS, CDR2 YFSETQ. CDR3 length: 13 amino acids. CDR3: CASSLVDPQGAFF. In DNA, the CDR3 is TGCGCCAGCAGCTTGGTGGACCCCCAGGGAGCTTTCTTT.

The CDR3 protein is CASNSGTYNEQFF. DNA for the CDR3: TGTGCCAGCAATTCCGGGACGTACAATGAGCAGTTCTTC. The chain joins TRBV6-1 to TRBJ2-1; possibly TRBD1 or TRBD2 for D (5 bases each). The CDR3 is 13 residues long. CDR1 is MNHNS, CDR2 SASEGT, per germline. Trimming cost V 7 bases and J 4 bases, with 11 bases left between them.

Comments on this clonotype: A much larger clone lies one base from this, so it may be a read error. The rearrangement links TRBV28 to TRBJ2-3; no clear D. This CDR3 is 15 amino acids long. V lost 3 bases to trimming and J lost 3 bases, with 13 bases between them. From germline, CDR1 is MDHEN and CDR2 SYDVKM. The CDR3 DNA reads TGTGCCAGCAGTTTCGGGCTTGCAACAACAGATACGCAGTATTTT. Amino acids: CASSFGLATTDTQYF.

This clonotype was detected only a few times. V gene TRBV28 combines with J gene TRBJ1-4; no definite D call. CDR1 and CDR2 from the germline V gene are MDHEN and SYDVKM. The CDR3 has 15 amino acids. Trimming shortened V by 7 bases and J by 0 bases, and 12 bases separated the two germline ends. CDR3 coding DNA: TGTGCCAGCACTCAGGAGATTGCAACTAATGAAAAACTGTTTTTT. This codes for CASTQEIATNEKLFF.

In this sample, this clonotype turned up many times. The chain recombines TRBV2 with TRBJ2-3, with D perhaps being TRBD1 or TRBD2 (6 bases each). The CDR3 is made up of 14 amino acids. Germline loops: CDR1 SNHLY, CDR2 FYNNEI. Between the trimmed V and J ends, which lost 8 bases and 2 bases, there was a span of 14 bases. The CDR3 nucleotides read TGTGCCAGCTACAGGGCGGGGTACACAGATACGCAGTATTTT. Its translation: CASYRAGYTDTQYF.

This clonotype showed up many times. The chain carries TRBV5-1 and TRBJ1-1; the D is unclear. Per germline, CDR1 SGHRS and CDR2 YFSETQ. Trimming cost V 4 bases and J 6 bases, with 10 bases left between them. This CDR3 is built from 12 residues. In nucleotides, the CDR3 is TGCGCCAGCAGCCGTCTGGAGTCTGAAGCTTTCTTT. Amino acid sequence: CASSRLESEAFF.

This clonotype appeared many times. The rearrangement uses TRBV3-1 and TRBJ2-1; 12 nucleotides agree with TRBD2. Germline trimming cut 0 bases from V and 4 bases from J; bases unmatched to any gene: 7. The CDR3 spans 18 residues. Germline CDR1 and CDR2: LGHDT and YNNKEL (reference sequence). As DNA, the CDR3 is TGTGCCAGCAGCCAAGATAAACTAGCGGGAGGAAAGTACAATGAGCAGTTCTTC. Protein: CASSQDKLAGGKYNEQFF.

This clonotype occurred a few times. V usage is TRBV20-1 and J usage is TRBJ1-4, with 8 bases lining up with TRBD1. Germline CDR1 DFQATT, CDR2 SNEGSKA (reference sequence). The CDR3 sequence is 13 residues long. The ends lost 6 bases at V and 7 bases at J; junction bases unmatched: 7. The CDR3 is CSAPWGTGEKLFF. CDR3 nucleotide sequence: TGCAGTGCCCCGTGGGGGACAGGTGAAAAACTGTTTTTT.